Presented here are 4 T cell receptor beta chains from one specimen sequenced in a study of naive and memory T cell subsets (dated by TCRdb to the late 2010s). What the authors observed across the whole study: A few larger clonotypes were found in naive repertoires, especially CD8, and these larger clonotypes were possibly memory cells re-expressing CD45RA.

Antigens of these TCRs are unknown. The library relied on UMI-ligation and nested PCR. This sample was sequenced with an Illumina MiSeq. An equimolar mix of two oligonucleotides covering both TRBC1 and TRBC2 was used as the beta constant-region primer. Four rounds of PCR, combining the SP2 primer with nested alpha and beta constant-region primers, were used to amplify the ligated cDNA. TCRdb trimmed the raw reads at Q25, called clones with MiXCR and kept productive beta chains. All rows with the same CDR3 protein become a single entry with the most common DNA and genes. The sample records 95,000 to 110,000 distinct CDR3 sequences, 14% of which are singletons. The top ten clonotypes cover 2.8% of the sample. Sequencing was carried out using naive CD8+ T cells from blood. The intended sense of this specimen's cell subset or site label: naive T cells, CD45RA high CD27+. The receptors were sampled from a human donor in good health.

In DNA form, the CDR3 reads TGTGCCAGCAGTCCCAATAGCGGGGGGGCCTACAATGAGCAGTTCTTC. Protein: CASSPNSGGAYNEQFF. The chain couples TRBV28 to TRBJ2-1; 11 bases map to TRBD2. The V segment lost 5 bases and the J segment 2 bases; nucleotides outside the gene matches: 5. Germline lookup yields CDR1 MDHEN and CDR2 SYDVKM. CDR3 length equals 16 residues.

In this sample, this clonotype turned up a few times. The V and J genes are TRBV5-4 and TRBJ2-1, with 9 nucleotides matching TRBD2. The V segment lost 0 bases and the J segment 0 bases; nucleotides outside the gene matches: 7. This CDR3 has 18 residues. CDR1 is SGHNT, CDR2 YYREEE, per germline (reference sequence). CDR3: CASSLGGLAGSSYNEQFF. The CDR3 region has the DNA TGTGCCAGCAGCTTGGGCGGGCTAGCGGGGAGCTCCTACAATGAGCAGTTCTTC.

In this sample, this clonotype turned up many times. The CDR3 here is CASSPQREGYNEQFF. The CDR3 DNA reads as TGTGCCAGCAGCCCCCAGCGGGAGGGCTACAATGAGCAGTTCTTC. The chain has TRBV7-6 and TRBJ2-1; the match to TRBD2 covers 10 bases. Unmatched junction bases numbered 4, after V lost 5 bases and J lost 3 bases. The CDR3 loop spans 15 amino acids. Per germline, CDR1 SGHVS and CDR2 FNYEAQ.

In this sample, this clonotype turned up a few times. This chain links TRBV9 with TRBJ2-2; D not resolved. This CDR3 spans 13 amino acids. Trimming took off 3 bases at V and 1 base at J, with 4 bases between the two ends. Per germline, CDR1 SGDLS and CDR2 YYNGEE. CDR3 nucleotides: TGTGCCAGCAGCGCTGGGAACACCGGGGAGCTGTTTTTT. Protein product: CASSAGNTGELFF. Using reference TRBV9 and TRBJ2-2 for the parts outside the CDR3, the full variable domain is DSGVTQTPKHLITATGQRVTLRCSPRSGDLSVYWYQQSLDQGLQFLIQYYNGEERAKGNILERFSAQQFPDLHSELNLSSLELGDSALYFCASSAGNTGELFFGEGSRLTVL.